The T cell receptor (beta chain) described here comes from a study of cytomegalovirus exposure and HLA in healthy donors. About the study: A previous analysis identified approximately 110 million unique TCR beta sequences derived from about 180 million T cells.

It was with 60 Vbeta and 13 Jbeta primers that the PCR ran. The method was immunoSEQ multiplex PCR; TCRdb's version includes in-frame clones alone and lacks a portion of them. The sample lists approximately 150,000 clones; 70% to 85% were seen once. Regarding this clone: Its antigen is currently unknown.

Germline CDR1 is SSHAT and CDR2 is FNYEAQ (reference sequence). Trimming took 5 bases from V and 2 from J; bases not matched to a gene: 14. This CDR3 comprises 17 residues. General study findings and limits: Based on reports, TCR beta sequences accurately predicted HLA-A and HLA-B alleles for most subjects.

The rearrangement joins TRBV7-7 to TRBJ2-5; the match to TRBD2 covers 7 bases. Sequenced input: PBMCs. The clonotype was recovered from a woman between 40 and 50 years old in good health and CMV-seronegative. CDR3 loop: CASSPSGAWRAQETQYF. CDR3 DNA: TGTGCCAGCAGCCCTAGCGGTGCCTGGAGGGCGCAAGAGACCCAGTACTTC.